This T cell receptor beta chain was observed in a study of control samples from healthy donors and cancer patients. Trimming shortened V by 5 bases and J by 2 bases, and 19 bases separated the two germline ends. The length of the CDR3 is 16 residues. Germline CDR1 and CDR2: SGHAT and FQNNGV. This clone was found once. Using immunoSEQ multiplex PCR, the repertoire was profiled, and TCRdb retains in-frame clones only, with some absent. The sample records 120,000 or so clones, around 87% being singletons. The sequencing sample was made of blood. The chain joins TRBV11-2 to TRBJ2-7; TRBD2 is a possible D gene (6 bases). The receptor's source is a man aged 40-55 years in good health. CDR3 residues: CASSPSAGPGPYEQYF. CDR3 DNA sequence: TGTGCCAGCAGCCCATCGGCGGGGCCCGGCCCCTACGAGCAGTACTTC.